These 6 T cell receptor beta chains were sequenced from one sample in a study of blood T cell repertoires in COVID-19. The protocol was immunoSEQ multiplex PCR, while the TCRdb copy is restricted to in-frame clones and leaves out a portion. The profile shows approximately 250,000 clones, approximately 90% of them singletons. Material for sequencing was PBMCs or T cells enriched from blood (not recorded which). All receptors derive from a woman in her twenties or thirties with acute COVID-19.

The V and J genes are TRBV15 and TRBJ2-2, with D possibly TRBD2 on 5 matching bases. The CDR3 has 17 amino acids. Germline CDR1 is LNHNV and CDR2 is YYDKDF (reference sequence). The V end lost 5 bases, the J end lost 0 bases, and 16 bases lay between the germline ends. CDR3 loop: CATSQHLSGANTGELFF. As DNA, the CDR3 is TGTGCCACCAGCCAGCACCTCAGCGGCGCGAACACCGGGGAGCTGTTTTTT.

The CDR3 nucleotides read TGCGCCAGCAGCCCCGGACTAGCGAGGGTTGAGCAGTTCTTC. This codes for CASSPGLARVEQFF. The chain has TRBV5-1 and TRBJ2-1, with TRBD2 matching 9 bases. J was trimmed by 9 bases and V by 4 bases; bases with no gene match: 8. The length of the CDR3 is 14 residues. Germline CDR1 is SGHRS and CDR2 is YFSETQ.

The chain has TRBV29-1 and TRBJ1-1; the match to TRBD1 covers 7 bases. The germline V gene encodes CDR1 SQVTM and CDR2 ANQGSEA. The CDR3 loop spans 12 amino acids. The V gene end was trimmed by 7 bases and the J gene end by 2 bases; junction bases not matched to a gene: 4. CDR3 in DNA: TGCAGCGCTCGACAGGGAAACACTGAAGCTTTCTTT. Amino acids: CSARQGNTEAFF.

CDR3 amino acids: CASSGLNNSPLHF. Written as DNA, the CDR3 is TGTGCCAGCAGCGGTTTGAATAATTCACCCCTCCACTTT. V is TRBV28 and J is TRBJ1-6; D uncertain. The CDR3 covers 13 residues. From germline, CDR1 is MDHEN and CDR2 SYDVKM. V shed 6 bases and J shed 5 bases, with 8 bases lying between them. Combining the CDR3 with reference TRBV28 and TRBJ1-6 gives the whole variable domain DVKVTQSSRYLVKRTGEKVFLECVQDMDHENMFWYRQDPGLGLRLIYFSYDVKMKEKGDIPEGYSVSREKKERFSLILESASTNQTSMYLCASSGLNNSPLHFGNGTRLTVT.

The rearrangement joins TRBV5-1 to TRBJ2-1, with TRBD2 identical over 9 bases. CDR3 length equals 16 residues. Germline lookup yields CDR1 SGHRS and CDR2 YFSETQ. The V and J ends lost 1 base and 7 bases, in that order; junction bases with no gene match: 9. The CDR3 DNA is TGCGCCAGCAGCTTGCCCATAGCGGGAGCTGGTAATGAGCAGTTCTTC. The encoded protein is CASSLPIAGAGNEQFF.

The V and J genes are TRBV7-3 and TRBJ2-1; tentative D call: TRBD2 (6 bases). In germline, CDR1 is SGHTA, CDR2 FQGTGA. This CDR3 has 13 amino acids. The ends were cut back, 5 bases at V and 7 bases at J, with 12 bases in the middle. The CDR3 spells CASSPETSNEQFF. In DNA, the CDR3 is TGTGCCAGCAGCCCAGAGACTAGTAATGAGCAGTTCTTC.